The rows below give T cell receptor beta chains drawn from one sample of a study of T-cell reconstitution after alpha-beta-depleted transplantation in children. MiXCR, run by TCRdb on the PCR reads, gives a single entry per CDR3 protein. The repertoire holds around 440,000 distinct CDR3 sequences, with 15% to 20% as singletons. The sequencing here drew on PBMCs, mostly from graft donor cells, taken 360 days after TCRalphabeta/CD19-depleted stem cell transplant. All receptors come from a boy in the first two years of life who had a stem cell transplant for Wiskott-Aldrich syndrome, so the T cells may come from the graft donor. Both conserved end residues are part of each CDR3. The order of the fields is D gene, V gene, clone size, J gene, CDR3 DNA, CDR3 protein. The D gene is left open where the match is weak. Clone sizes are given selectively: once, few, many, or a class where the clone is expanded.

.,TRBV7-9,.,TRBJ2-7,TGTGCCAGCAGCTTAGCGCAGGTCAACGAGCAGTACTTC,CASSLAQVNEQYF
TRBD1,TRBV6-1,.,TRBJ2-7,TGTGCCAGCAGTCGAGCCGGGACAGCATCATCCTACGATCAGTACTTC,CASSRAGTASSYDQYF
.,TRBV12-3/TRBV12-4,few,TRBJ1-1,TGTGCCAGCAGTCCTCAAATCGGGTGGGACACTGAAGCTTTCTTT,CASSPQIGWDTEAFF
.,TRBV27,.,TRBJ2-3,TGTGCCAGCAGTTTAATATCGGTCCCGGGAGATACGCAGTATTTT,CASSLISVPGDTQYF
.,TRBV5-5,.,TRBJ2-3,TGTGCCAGCAGCCCCAACAGTATAGAGGCGCAGTATTTT,CASSPNSIEAQYF
.,TRBV6-1,.,TRBJ2-7,TGTGCCAGCAGATCCGCTCCGGAACAGAGCTCCTACGAGCAGTACTTC,CASRSAPEQSSYEQYF
.,TRBV5-1,many,TRBJ2-4,TGCGCCAGCAGCTTGGAAGGACACCCCGGAGACATTCAGTACTTC,CASSLEGHPGDIQYF
.,TRBV6-5,.,TRBJ2-2,TGTGCCAGCAGTTATTCCGGGACAAGGGAGCTGTTTTTT,CASSYSGTRELFF
.,TRBV6-5,.,TRBJ2-2,TGTGCCAGCAGTTACTGGCAGGGAGGCACCGGGGAGCTGTTTTTT,CASSYWQGGTGELFF
.,TRBV30,.,TRBJ2-2,TGTGCCTGGAAGACCAGGGGGGGGAACACCGGGGAGCTGTTTTTT,CAWKTRGGNTGELFF
.,TRBV24-1,few,TRBJ2-3,TGTGCCACCAGTTTGGGCAGTAGCACAGATACGCAGTATTTT,CATSLGSSTDTQYF
.,TRBV29-1,.,TRBJ1-2,TGCAGCGCCTCGGGGCAGGGAATAAACTATGGCTACACCTTC,CSASGQGINYGYTF
TRBD1,TRBV24-1,few,TRBJ2-5,TGTGCCACCAGTGGCACAGGGGGCACGGGAGAGACCCAGTACTTC,CATSGTGGTGETQYF
TRBD2,TRBV2,.,TRBJ2-2,TGTGCCAGCAGTGGGGCTGTAGCGGGAGCTAGAACCGGGGAGCTGTTTTTT,CASSGAVAGARTGELFF
.,TRBV6-2/TRBV6-3,.,TRBJ2-2,TGTGCCAGCCGGGATCCTAACACCGGGGAGCTGTTTTTT,CASRDPNTGELFF
.,TRBV5-1,.,TRBJ2-7,TGCGCCAGCACCTGGGGAGGGGGGGACTACGAGCAGTACTTC,CASTWGGGDYEQYF
TRBD1,TRBV10-3,few,TRBJ2-7,TGTGCCATCAGCTCCACGACCGGGACAGGGGCCCTGTTCTACGAGCAGTACTTC,CAISSTTGTGALFYEQYF
.,TRBV4-1,few,TRBJ1-1,TGCGCCAGCAGCCAAGATAAAGCTTTCTTT,CASSQDKAFF
TRBD1,TRBV12-3/TRBV12-4,.,TRBJ2-5,TGTGCCAGCAGTCCTAGGACAGGGGAGACGGTGAAGTTAGAGACCCAGTACTTC,CASSPRTGETVKLETQYF
TRBD1,TRBV20-1,.,TRBJ1-2,TGCAGTGCTACTCCGGGACAGAGGGGCTATGGCTACACCTTC,CSATPGQRGYGYTF
.,TRBV20-1,few,TRBJ2-7,TGCAGTGCTCCGGGATATCTAGAGGGCGAGCAGTACTTC,CSAPGYLEGEQYF
TRBD2,TRBV7-9,.,TRBJ2-7,TGTGCCAGCAGCTTAGTCGGGACTAGCGGGAGACAGTACTTC,CASSLVGTSGRQYF